Listed below are T cell receptor beta chains from one sample, sequenced in a study of T cells in Graves' hyperthyroidism and ophthalmopathy. Each CDR3 protein gets one entry after TCRdb re-called the multiplex PCR reads with MiXCR. This table has hundreds of thousands of distinct CDR3 sequences, less than 20% appearing once. The sequencing input was blood. These receptors were taken from a man aged 40-49 years with Graves' ophthalmopathy. The CDR3 runs from the conserved cysteine through the conserved F or W. A D gene is named only where the DNA matches it firmly. Part of the rows lack a size; the others show once, few, many or a class for expanded clones.

d_gene	v_gene	j_gene	abundance	CDR3nt	CDR3aa
-	TRBV2	TRBJ2-4	-	TGTGCCAGCAACAGGGTCGGCGAAAACATTCAGTACTTC	CASNRVGENIQYF
TRBD2	TRBV20-1	TRBJ2-1	-	TGCAGTCAAACTGGACTAGCGGGGGGGAGCTCCTACAATGAGCAGTTCTTC	CSQTGLAGGSSYNEQFF
TRBD1	TRBV9	TRBJ1-4	few	TGTGCCAGCAGCAGAACTGGGACAGCCCGGGAAAAACTGTTTTTT	CASSRTGTAREKLFF
TRBD1	TRBV2	TRBJ1-1	many	TGTGCCAGCAGGACGACAGGGGGCGGAGGGGCCGCTGAAGCTTTCTTT	CASRTTGGGGAAEAFF
-	TRBV19	TRBJ1-2	few	TGTGCCAGTAGTATCAATGCGCCAGGATCGTTGAACTATGGCTACACCTTC	CASSINAPGSLNYGYTF
-	TRBV5-1	TRBJ2-2	-	TGTGCCAGCAGCCGCCAGACAGATCGTTCAGACACCGGGGAGCTGTTTTTT	CASSRQTDRSDTGELFF
TRBD1	TRBV6-1	TRBJ2-7	few	TGTGCCAGCAGTGAGCAGGGACAGAGCTCCTACGAGCAGTACTTC	CASSEQGQSSYEQYF
TRBD2	TRBV2	TRBJ2-2	many	TGTGCCAGCAAACCTAGCGGGACTTCGAACACCGGGGAGCTGTTTTTT	CASKPSGTSNTGELFF
-	TRBV7-2	TRBJ1-6	-	TGTGCCAGCAGCCCGGGGGTTCGGTCACCCCTCCACTTT	CASSPGVRSPLHF
TRBD1	TRBV7-2	TRBJ2-6	few	TGTGCCAGCAGCTTAAGGGGACAGGGGACTGGGGCCAACGTCCTGACTTTC	CASSLRGQGTGANVLTF
TRBD1	TRBV12-3/TRBV12-4	TRBJ1-1	many	TGTGCCAGCAGCCCACCCGAAGGGACAGGGCTCATGAACACTGAAGCTTTCTTT	CASSPPEGTGLMNTEAFF
TRBD1	TRBV12-3/TRBV12-4	TRBJ1-2	many	TGTGCCAGCACCATGGACAGGGGACTGCATGGCTACACCTTC	CASTMDRGLHGYTF
-	TRBV7-9	TRBJ1-1	-	TGTGCCAGCAGCTTTGAGGGTATGAACACTGAAGCTTTCTTT	CASSFEGMNTEAFF
-	TRBV2	TRBJ2-3	few	TGTGCCAGCAGTGAAGCGCGGGGAGGTACGCAGTATTTT	CASSEARGGTQYF
TRBD2	TRBV11-2	TRBJ2-1	many	TGTGCCAGCTCAACTAGCGGGGGGGTTGGACGGGAGCAGTTCTTC	CASSTSGGVGREQFF
TRBD1	TRBV7-9	TRBJ1-1	many	TGTGCCAGCAGCTCCCCGGACAGGGACTCTGAAGCTTTCTTT	CASSSPDRDSEAFF
-	TRBV3-1	TRBJ2-6	few	TGTGCCAGCAGCCAAGCTGGGGCCAACGTCCTGACTTTC	CASSQAGANVLTF
-	TRBV30	TRBJ1-6	few	TGTGCCTGGAGTGCCCGGATGTTGGGGGAGAATTCACCCCTCCACTTT	CAWSARMLGENSPLHF
-	TRBV7-2	TRBJ1-5	many	TGTGCCAGCAGCTTATCGGAGAATCAGCCCCAGCATTTT	CASSLSENQPQHF
-	TRBV6-5	TRBJ2-2	-	TGTGCCAGCAGTTATCGCACAACGAACACCGGGGAGCTGTTTTTT	CASSYRTTNTGELFF
-	TRBV3-1	TRBJ1-4	many	TGTGCCAGCAGCCAAGAATCGCCAGGCTCTAATGAAAAACTGTTTTTT	CASSQESPGSNEKLFF
-	TRBV10-3	TRBJ2-1	-	TGTGCCATCAGTGATGGACAGTCCCCTTACGGGAGCTCCTACAATGAGCAGTTCTTC	CAISDGQSPYGSSYNEQFF
-	TRBV12-3/TRBV12-4	TRBJ1-2	-	TGTGCCAGCAGTTTATCGGGCAGGGTATTTGGCTACACCTTC	CASSLSGRVFGYTF
TRBD2	TRBV3-1	TRBJ2-1	few	TGTGCCAGCAGCCAAGATTGGGCGGGGGAGGGCTATGAGCAGTTCTTC	CASSQDWAGEGYEQFF
-	TRBV7-2	TRBJ1-5	many	TGTGCCAGCAGCTTCAAAGGGGGGGTAGCCCAGCATTTT	CASSFKGGVAQHF